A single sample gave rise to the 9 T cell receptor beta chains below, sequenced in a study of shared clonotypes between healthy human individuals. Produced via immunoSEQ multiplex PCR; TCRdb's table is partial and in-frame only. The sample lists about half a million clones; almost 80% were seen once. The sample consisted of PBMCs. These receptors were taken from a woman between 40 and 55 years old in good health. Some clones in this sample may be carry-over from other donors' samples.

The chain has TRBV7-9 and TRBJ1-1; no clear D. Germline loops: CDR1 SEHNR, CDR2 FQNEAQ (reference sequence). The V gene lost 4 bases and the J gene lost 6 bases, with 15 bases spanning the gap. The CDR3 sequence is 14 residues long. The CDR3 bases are TGTGCCAGCAGCTCCCCCGTTGGCGAGGCTGAAGCTTTCTTT. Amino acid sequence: CASSSPVGEAEAFF.

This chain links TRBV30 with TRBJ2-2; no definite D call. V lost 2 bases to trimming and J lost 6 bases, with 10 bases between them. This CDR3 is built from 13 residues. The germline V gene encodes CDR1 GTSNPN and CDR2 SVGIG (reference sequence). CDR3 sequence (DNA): TGTGCCTGGAGTTGGTGGATGGCCGGGGAGCTGTTTTTT. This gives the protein CAWSWWMAGELFF.

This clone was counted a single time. The CDR3 coding sequence is TGTGCCAGTAGGGACAGCCCTAGCACAGATACGCAGTATTTT. This codes for CASRDSPSTDTQYF. The V and J genes are TRBV19 and TRBJ2-3; TRBD1 might be the D (6 bases). Per the germline V gene, CDR1 is LNHDA and CDR2 is SQIVND (reference sequence). The CDR3 sequence is 14 residues long. Deletions cut 6 bases from V and 0 bases from J, with 10 bases between.

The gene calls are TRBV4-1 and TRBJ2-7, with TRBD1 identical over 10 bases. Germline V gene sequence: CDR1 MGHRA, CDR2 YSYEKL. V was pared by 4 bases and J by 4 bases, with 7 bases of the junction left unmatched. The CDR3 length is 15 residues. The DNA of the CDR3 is TGCGCCAGCAGCCCAGGACAGGGGGTTGTTTACGAGCAGTACTTC. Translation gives CASSPGQGVVYEQYF.

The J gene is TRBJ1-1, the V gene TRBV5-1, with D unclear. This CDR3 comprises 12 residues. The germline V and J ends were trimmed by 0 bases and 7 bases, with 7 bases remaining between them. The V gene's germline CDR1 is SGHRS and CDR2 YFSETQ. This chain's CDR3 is CASSLDRLEAFF. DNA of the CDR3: TGCGCCAGCAGCTTGGATCGGCTTGAAGCTTTCTTT.

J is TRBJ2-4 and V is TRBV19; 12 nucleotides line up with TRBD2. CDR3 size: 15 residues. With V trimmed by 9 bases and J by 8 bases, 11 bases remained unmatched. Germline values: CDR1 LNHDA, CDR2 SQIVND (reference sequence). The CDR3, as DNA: TGTGCCAGAGGGACTAGCGGGCCCCCGGGGGACATTCAGTACTTC. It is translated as CARGTSGPPGDIQYF.

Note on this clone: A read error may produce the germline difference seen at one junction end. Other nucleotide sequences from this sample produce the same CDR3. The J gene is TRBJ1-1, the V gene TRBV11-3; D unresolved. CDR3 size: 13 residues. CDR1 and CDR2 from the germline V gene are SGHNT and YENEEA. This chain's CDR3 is CASSSEFNTEAFF. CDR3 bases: TGTGCCAGCAGCTCGGAATTCAACACTGAAGCCTTCTTC. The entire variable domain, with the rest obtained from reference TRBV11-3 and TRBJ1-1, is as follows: EAGVVQSPRYKIIEKKQPVAFWCNPISGHNTLYWYLQNLGQGPELLIRYENEEAVDDSQLPKDRFSAERLKGVDSTLKIQPAELGDSAVYLCASSSEFNTEAFFGQGTRLTVV.

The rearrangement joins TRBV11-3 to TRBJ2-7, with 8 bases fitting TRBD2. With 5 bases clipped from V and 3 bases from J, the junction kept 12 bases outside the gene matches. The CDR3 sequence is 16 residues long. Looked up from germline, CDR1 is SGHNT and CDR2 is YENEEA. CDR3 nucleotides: TGTGCCAGCAGCCGGGGGGGGCGGCTTGGAGACTACGAGCAGTACTTC. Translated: CASSRGGRLGDYEQYF.

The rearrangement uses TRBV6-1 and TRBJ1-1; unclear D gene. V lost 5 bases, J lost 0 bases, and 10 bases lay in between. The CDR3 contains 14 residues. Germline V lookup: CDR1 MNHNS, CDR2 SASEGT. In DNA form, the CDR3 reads TGTGCCAGCAGTTTGAATTCCCTGAACACTGAAGCTTTCTTT. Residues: CASSLNSLNTEAFF.